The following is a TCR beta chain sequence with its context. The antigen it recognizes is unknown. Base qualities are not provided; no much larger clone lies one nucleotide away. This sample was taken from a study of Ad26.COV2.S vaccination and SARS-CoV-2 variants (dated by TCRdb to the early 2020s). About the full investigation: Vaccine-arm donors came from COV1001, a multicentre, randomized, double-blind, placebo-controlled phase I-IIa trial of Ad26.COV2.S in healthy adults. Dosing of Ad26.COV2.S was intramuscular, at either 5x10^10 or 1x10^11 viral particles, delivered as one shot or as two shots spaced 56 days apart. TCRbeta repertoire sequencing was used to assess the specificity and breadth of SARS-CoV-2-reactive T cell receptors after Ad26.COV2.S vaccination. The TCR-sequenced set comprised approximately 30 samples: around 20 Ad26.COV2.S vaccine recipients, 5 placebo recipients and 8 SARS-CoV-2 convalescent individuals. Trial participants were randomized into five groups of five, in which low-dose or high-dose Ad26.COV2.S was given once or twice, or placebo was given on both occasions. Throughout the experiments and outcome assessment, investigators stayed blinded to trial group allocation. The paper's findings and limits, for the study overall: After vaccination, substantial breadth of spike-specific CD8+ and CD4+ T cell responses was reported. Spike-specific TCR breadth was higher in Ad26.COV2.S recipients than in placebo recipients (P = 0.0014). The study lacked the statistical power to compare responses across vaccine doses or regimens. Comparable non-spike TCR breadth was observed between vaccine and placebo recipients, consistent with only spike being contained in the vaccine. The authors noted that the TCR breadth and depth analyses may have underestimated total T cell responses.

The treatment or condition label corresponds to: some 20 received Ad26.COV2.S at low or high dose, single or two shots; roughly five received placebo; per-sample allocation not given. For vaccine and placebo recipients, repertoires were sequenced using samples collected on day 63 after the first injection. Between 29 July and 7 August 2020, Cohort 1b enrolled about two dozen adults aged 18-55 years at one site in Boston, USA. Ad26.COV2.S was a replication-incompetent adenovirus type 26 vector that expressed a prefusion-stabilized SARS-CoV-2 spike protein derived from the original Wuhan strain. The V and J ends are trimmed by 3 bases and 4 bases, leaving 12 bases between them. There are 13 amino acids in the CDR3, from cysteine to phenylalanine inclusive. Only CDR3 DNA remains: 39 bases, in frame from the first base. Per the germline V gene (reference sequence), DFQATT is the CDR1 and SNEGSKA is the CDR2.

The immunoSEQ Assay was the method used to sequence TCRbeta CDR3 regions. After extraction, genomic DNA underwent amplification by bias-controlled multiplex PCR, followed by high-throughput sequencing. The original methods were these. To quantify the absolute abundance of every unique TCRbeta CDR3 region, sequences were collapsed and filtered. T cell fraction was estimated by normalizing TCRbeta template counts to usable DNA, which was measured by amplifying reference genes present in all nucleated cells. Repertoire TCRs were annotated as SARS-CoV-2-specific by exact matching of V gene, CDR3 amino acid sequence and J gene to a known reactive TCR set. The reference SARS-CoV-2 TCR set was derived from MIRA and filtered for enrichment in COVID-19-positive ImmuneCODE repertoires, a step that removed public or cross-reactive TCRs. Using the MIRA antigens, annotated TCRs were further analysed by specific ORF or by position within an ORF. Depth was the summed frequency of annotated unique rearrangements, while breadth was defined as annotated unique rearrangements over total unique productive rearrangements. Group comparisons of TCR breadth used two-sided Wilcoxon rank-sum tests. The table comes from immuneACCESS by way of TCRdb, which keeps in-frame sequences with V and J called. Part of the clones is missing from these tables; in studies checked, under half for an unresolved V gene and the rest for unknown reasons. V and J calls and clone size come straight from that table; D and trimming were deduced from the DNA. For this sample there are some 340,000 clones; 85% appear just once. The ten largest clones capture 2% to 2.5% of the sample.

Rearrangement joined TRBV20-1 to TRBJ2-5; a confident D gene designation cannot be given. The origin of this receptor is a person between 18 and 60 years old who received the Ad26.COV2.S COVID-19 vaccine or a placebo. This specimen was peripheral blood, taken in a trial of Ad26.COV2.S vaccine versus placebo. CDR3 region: CSASYNSGETQYF. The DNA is TGCAGTGCTAGTTACAACTCGGGAGAGACCCAGTACTTC.